Sequencing of this TCR beta chain was carried out in a study of blood T cell repertoires in COVID-19. Study information: Samples taken during acute and convalescent COVID-19 were collected in the United States, Italy and Spain. Nucleic acid was either cDNA or gDNA, and it came from T cells, B-cell-depleted T cells, or PBMCs.

How the authors handled the data: Using reference gene primer amplification, nucleated cell counts were estimated. Measured with immunoSEQ multiplex PCR; TCRdb has only the in-frame clones, and not every one. Clonal size and the V and J genes are those of that table, whereas D and trimming came from the DNA. The top ten hold roughly 2% of the sample, which has under 170,000 clones, approximately 88% seen once. V shed 0 bases and J 0 bases; nucleotides not matched to a gene: 7. The CDR3 contains 18 residues. Germline loops: CDR1 SGHNT, CDR2 YYREEE (reference sequence). The sample comprised peripheral blood. This rearrangement joins TRBV5-4 to TRBJ2-1; 9 positions agree with TRBD2. The TCR was taken from a man between 65 and 85 years old with acute or convalescent COVID-19. The CDR3 is CASSLALAGRSSYNEQFF. In DNA form, the CDR3 reads TGTGCCAGCAGCTTGGCGCTAGCGGGGCGAAGCTCCTACAATGAGCAGTTCTTC.